Here is one T cell receptor (beta chain) with its context. The treatment denotes: about 20 received Ad26.COV2.S at low or high dose, single or two shots; several received placebo; per-sample allocation not given. Collection of samples fell on day 63 after the first vaccine or placebo injection. Generated by immunoSEQ multiplex PCR, the TCRdb table keeps only in-frame clones and is missing some. The sample carries 350,000 to 400,000 clones, about nine tenths recorded once. Deletions cut 3 bases from V and 10 bases from J, with 12 bases between. This CDR3 has 12 residues. These data are taken from a study of Ad26.COV2.S vaccination and SARS-CoV-2 variants.

This receptor was identified in a person aged 18 to 65 who received the Ad26.COV2.S COVID-19 vaccine or a placebo. The sample in question was peripheral blood, obtained in a trial of Ad26.COV2.S vaccine versus placebo. The chain is built from TRBV12-3 or TRBV12-4 and TRBJ1-1; weak D call: TRBD1 (6 bases). CDR3 in DNA: TGTGCCAGCAGTTTCAGGGGAGGGAGAGCTTTCTTT. It yields the protein CASSFRGGRAFF.